This TCR beta chain emerged from a study of blood T cell repertoires in COVID-19. About the study: COVID-19 samples collected from the United States, Italy and Spain covered acute and convalescent phases. Nucleic acid was either cDNA or gDNA, and it came from T cells, B-cell-depleted T cells, or PBMCs.

Clones were read by immunoSEQ multiplex PCR, and TCRdb kept only the in-frame ones, dropping some. This table has about 250,000 clones, 82% appearing once. Trimming pared 3 bases from V and 8 bases from J, leaving 11 bases between. The length of the CDR3 is 13 residues. The genes are TRBV12-3 or TRBV12-4 and TRBJ2-1, with a possible D match to TRBD1 (6 bases). Input material: peripheral blood. This TCR came from a woman aged 80 or older with active or convalescent COVID-19. Written as DNA, the CDR3 is TGTGCCAGCAGTTTGTGGGGGCGGGATGAGCAGTTCTTC. The encoded protein is CASSLWGRDEQFF.